This T cell receptor (beta chain) is from a study of blood T cell repertoires in COVID-19. Looking at the study overall: Acute and convalescent COVID-19 samples came from the United States, Italy and Spain. T cells, B-cell-depleted T cells, or PBMCs provided the cDNA or gDNA that served as material.

This clone came up many times. The CDR3 totals 14 residues. Germline loops: CDR1 MNHEY, CDR2 SVGAGI. The junction had 4 bases not matched to a gene; V was cut back by 6 bases and J by 7 bases. In the authors' methods: Estimated nucleated cell counts came from reference gene primer amplification. The repertoire was sequenced with immunoSEQ multiplex PCR; TCRdb's copy has only in-frame clones and lacks some. The D gene and trimming were derived from the DNA, and the V and J assignments and clone size from that table. The top ten clones hold roughly 40% of a sample with about 92,000 clones, 85% of them seen once.

This TCR derives from a man older than 75 with acute or convalescent COVID-19. The specimen was peripheral blood. The chain carries TRBV6-5 and TRBJ1-6, with 9 positions matching TRBD1. The CDR3 coding sequence is TGTGCCAGCAGCACAGGGGGCGAGAATTCACCCCTCCACTTT. The encoded protein is CASSTGGENSPLHF.